Below, 19 T cell receptor beta chains from the same sample are listed, as sequenced in a study of CD4 T cells in relation to SARS-CoV-2 and coronaviruses. Unexposed donor CD4+ T cells date from about 2011-2018, before the COVID-19 pandemic. After roughly 9 days of culture, CD4+ T cells were isolated. Clones were read by immunoSEQ multiplex PCR, and TCRdb kept only the in-frame ones, dropping some. This table holds 20,000 to 25,000 clones, 74% found once. These receptors' targets are unknown. Sequenced input: CD4+ T cells from PBMCs, cultured in vitro. The receptors shown here come from a human donor in good health.

The chain combines TRBV20-1 with TRBJ1-2; D is ambiguous. Trimming took off 3 bases at V and 4 bases at J, with 12 bases between the two ends. From germline, CDR1 is DFQATT and CDR2 SNEGSKA (reference sequence). CDR3 length: 13 amino acids. The CDR3 here is CSASDPARYGYTF. DNA for the CDR3: TGCAGTGCTAGTGACCCAGCCCGCTATGGCTACACCTTC.

The chain is built from TRBV9 and TRBJ2-7, with TRBD2 matching over 8 bases. The germline V gene encodes CDR1 SGDLS and CDR2 YYNGEE. The V gene end was trimmed by 0 bases and the J gene end by 6 bases; junction bases not matched to a gene: 8. The CDR3 length is 15 residues. The CDR3 DNA follows: TGTGCCAGCAGCGTAGGAGAGCGGGAGTACGGCGAGCAGTACTTC. As protein: CASSVGEREYGEQYF. Variable domain in full (rest from reference TRBV9 and TRBJ2-7): DSGVTQTPKHLITATGQRVTLRCSPRSGDLSVYWYQQSLDQGLQFLIQYYNGEERAKGNILERFSAQQFPDLHSELNLSSLELGDSALYFCASSVGEREYGEQYFGPGTRLTVT.

V usage is TRBV7-8 and J usage is TRBJ2-5; 9 bases map to TRBD1. The CDR3 spans 16 residues. Germline V gene sequence: CDR1 SGHVS, CDR2 FQNEAQ. V gave up 8 bases and J gave up 4 bases; unmatched junction bases: 14. The CDR3 DNA follows: TGTGCCAGCGTAAAGACCCCGGGACAGGGACGAGAGACCCAGTACTTC. As protein: CASVKTPGQGRETQYF.

The chain carries TRBV10-1 and TRBJ2-5; 8 positions match TRBD1. This CDR3 contains 15 residues. With V trimmed by 7 bases and J by 7 bases, 14 bases remained unmatched. The germline V gene has CDR1 WNHNN and CDR2 SYGVQD (reference sequence). CDR3 sequence: CASTDGQGDSRTQYF. Written as DNA, the CDR3 is TGCGCCAGCACCGACGGACAGGGTGACTCGCGGACCCAGTACTTC.

The chain joins TRBV4-2 to TRBJ1-5, with unresolved D. V gave up 3 bases and J gave up 3 bases, with 15 bases separating them. Germline-derived CDR1 and CDR2 are LGHNA and YNFKEQ. This CDR3 is built from 16 residues. CDR3 region: CASSHLDGIDNQPQHF. CDR3 sequence (DNA): TGTGCCAGCAGCCACCTCGATGGAATTGACAATCAGCCCCAGCATTTT.

CDR3 in amino acids: CSARTDYNEKLFF. DNA for the CDR3: TGCAGCGCCCGGACGGACTATAATGAAAAACTGTTTTTT. V gene TRBV29-1 combines with J gene TRBJ1-4; D remains unclear. CDR1 SQVTM and CDR2 ANQGSEA come from the germline V gene. V dropped 7 bases and J dropped 4 bases, with 13 bases sitting between them. The CDR3 spans 13 residues.

This sequence joins TRBV4-1 and TRBJ1-2; D uncertain. V was cut by 1 base and J by 2 bases, with 14 bases left in between. The CDR3 sequence is 16 residues long. Germline CDR1 and CDR2: MGHRA and YSYEKL. CDR3 residues: CASSQAPGIANYGYTF. In nucleotides, the CDR3 is TGCGCCAGCAGCCAAGCCCCGGGAATCGCAAACTATGGCTACACCTTC.

V gene TRBV11-2 combines with J gene TRBJ1-1; D not resolved. V was cut by 2 bases and J by 3 bases, with 4 bases left in between. Per germline, CDR1 SGHAT and CDR2 FQNNGV. The CDR3 is 12 residues long. CDR3 loop: CASSLSYTEAFF. Here the CDR3 DNA reads TGTGCCAGCAGCTTATCCTACACTGAAGCTTTCTTT.

This clone was observed once. In DNA, the CDR3 is TGTGCCAGTAGTATAGCCGACAGAAAGTATCAGCCCCAGCATTTT. Translating it yields CASSIADRKYQPQHF. The gene calls are TRBV19 and TRBJ1-5; a possible D gene is TRBD1 (5 bases). CDR3 length: 15 amino acids. The germline V and J ends were trimmed by 1 base and 5 bases, with 12 bases remaining between them. Germline values: CDR1 LNHDA, CDR2 SQIVND (reference sequence).

The genes are TRBV21-1 and TRBJ2-7; the D call TRBD2 from the table was never checked on the DNA. TRBV21-1 is annotated as a pseudogene. This CDR3 has 23 residues. The DNA for the CDR3 is TGTGCCAGCAGCATCGGACTAGCGCGAAAAAAAACCAACAACCTTAGATGCTACTACGAGCAGTACTTC. It codes for CASSIGLARKKTNNLRCYYEQYF.

This chain uses TRBV19 with TRBJ1-5, with 10 bases fitting TRBD1. CDR3 length equals 16 residues. Trimming removed 5 bases from V and 0 bases from J; junction bases left unmatched: 4. Germline V lookup: CDR1 LNHDA, CDR2 SQIVND (reference sequence). The CDR3 loop reads CASSRDRGGSNQPQHF. CDR3 DNA: TGTGCCAGTAGTCGGGACAGGGGAGGTAGCAATCAGCCCCAGCATTTT.

This rearrangement joins TRBV15 to TRBJ1-2, with D hard to call. The germline V gene has CDR1 LNHNV and CDR2 YYDKDF (reference sequence). This CDR3 is built from 13 residues. V lost 1 base, J lost 2 bases, and 5 bases lay in between. The CDR3 coding sequence is TGTGCCACCAGCAGAGGACGGAACTATGGCTACACCTTC. Translated: CATSRGRNYGYTF.

V usage is TRBV7-3 and J usage is TRBJ2-2; TRBD2 aligns across 15 bases. This CDR3 is 17 amino acids long. Germline CDR1 is SGHTA and CDR2 is FQGTGA. Unmatched junction bases numbered 5, after V lost 5 bases and J lost 4 bases. The CDR3 coding sequence is TGTGCCAGCAGCCACTGGGGACTAGCGGGGGGCACCGGGGAGCTGTTTTTT. This codes for CASSHWGLAGGTGELFF.

The gene calls are TRBV12-3 or TRBV12-4 and TRBJ2-7, with D unclear. The CDR3 contains 12 residues. The V and J ends lost 5 bases and 4 bases respectively, with 9 bases between them. CDR3 nucleotides: TGTGCCAGCAGTCCCCAAAGGTACGAGCAGTACTTC. It codes for CASSPQRYEQYF.

This chain joins TRBV5-1 and TRBJ2-3; 10 bases are a match to TRBD2. The CDR3 spans 16 residues. Germline CDR1 and CDR2: SGHRS and YFSETQ. The J segment lost 0 bases and the V segment lost 4 bases, leaving 5 bases of the junction unmatched. In DNA form, the CDR3 reads TGCGCCAGCAGCATCGGACTAGCGGATAGCACAGATACGCAGTATTTT. It codes for CASSIGLADSTDTQYF.

This clone has only one observation. The genes are TRBV18 and TRBJ2-3; TRBD1 matches at 11 bases. The CDR3 has 17 amino acids. The ends lost 2 bases at V and 4 bases at J; junction bases unmatched: 8. Germline CDR1 and CDR2: KGHSH and LQKENI. CDR3 region: CASSPKHPGQGADTQYF. As DNA, the CDR3 is TGTGCCAGCTCACCAAAACATCCGGGACAGGGGGCAGATACGCAGTATTTT.

The J gene is TRBJ2-1, the V gene TRBV3-1 (or the pseudogene TRBV3-2); D is uncertain. The CDR3 has 15 amino acids. Germline V gene lookup returns CDR1 LGHDT and CDR2 YNNKEL (reference sequence). V dropped 0 bases and J dropped 8 bases, with 14 bases sitting between them. CDR3 DNA sequence: TGTGCCAGCAGCCAAGAGTCGGTGGGAATGCATGAGCAGTTCTTC. It yields the protein CASSQESVGMHEQFF.

The chain couples TRBV30 to TRBJ1-4, with unresolved D. V was cut by 3 bases and J by 3 bases, with 8 bases left in between. CDR3 length equals 13 residues. Germline-derived CDR1 and CDR2 are GTSNPN and SVGIG (reference sequence). CDR3 in DNA: TGTGCCTGGAGGCACCGGGCTAATGAAAAACTGTTTTTT. It specifies CAWRHRANEKLFF.

The J gene is TRBJ2-6, the V gene TRBV13; D perhaps matches TRBD1 (6 bases). Germline V CDR1 and CDR2: PRHDT, FYEKMQ (reference sequence). V was clipped by 4 bases and J by 3 bases, with 10 bases between them. CDR3 length: 15 residues. CDR3 nucleotides: TGTGCCAGCAGCTCAGGGGCAGTTGGGGCCAACGTCCTGACTTTC. It specifies CASSSGAVGANVLTF.